This TCR beta chain was sequenced in a study of blood T cell repertoires in COVID-19. Study information: Sites in the United States, Italy and Spain provided acute and convalescent COVID-19 samples. Sample material is recorded as cDNA or gDNA derived from T cells, B-cell-depleted T cells, or PBMCs.

V was shortened by 5 bases and J by 4 bases, with 12 bases between the two germline ends. The length of the CDR3 is 14 residues. CDR1 is MDHEN, CDR2 SYDVKM, per germline. As processed by the authors: Cell counts per sample came from amplifying reference gene primers. TCRdb keeps only in-frame clones here, not all; method: immunoSEQ multiplex PCR. The DNA was the basis for D and trimming; V, J and clone size are from that table. In the table there are 230,000 or so clones, roughly nine tenths of which are singletons. The chain carries TRBV28 and TRBJ1-3; a weak D match, TRBD1 (5 bases). This clonotype was sampled from a woman between 40 and 50 years old who had recovered from COVID-19. Sequenced sample: peripheral blood. CDR3: CASSGRGGGNTIYF. In nucleotides, the CDR3 is TGTGCCAGCAGTGGCCGGGGGGGAGGAAACACCATATATTTT.